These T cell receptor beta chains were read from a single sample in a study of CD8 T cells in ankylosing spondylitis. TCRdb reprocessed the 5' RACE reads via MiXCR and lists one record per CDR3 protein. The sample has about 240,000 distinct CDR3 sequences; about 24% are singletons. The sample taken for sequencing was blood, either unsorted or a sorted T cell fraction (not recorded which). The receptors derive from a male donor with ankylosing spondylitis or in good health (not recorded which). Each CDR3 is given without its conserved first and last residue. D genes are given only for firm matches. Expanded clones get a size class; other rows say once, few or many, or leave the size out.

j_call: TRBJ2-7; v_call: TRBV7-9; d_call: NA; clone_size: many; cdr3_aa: ASSLIFGDAQY
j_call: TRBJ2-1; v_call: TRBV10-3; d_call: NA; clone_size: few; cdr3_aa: AISVGSGVKREQF
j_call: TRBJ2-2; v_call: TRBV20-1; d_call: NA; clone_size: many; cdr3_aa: SAIRPGRDTGELF
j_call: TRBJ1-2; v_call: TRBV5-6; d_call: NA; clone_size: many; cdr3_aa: ASSPDVIFNYGYT
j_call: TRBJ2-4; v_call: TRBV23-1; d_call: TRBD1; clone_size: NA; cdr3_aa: ASRRQGAKNIQY
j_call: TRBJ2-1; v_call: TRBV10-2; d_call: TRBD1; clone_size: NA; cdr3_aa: ASRPQGDNEQF
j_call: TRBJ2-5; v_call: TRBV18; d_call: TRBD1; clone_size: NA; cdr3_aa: ASSRGTGYQETQY
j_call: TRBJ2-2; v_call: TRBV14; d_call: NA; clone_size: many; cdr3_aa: ASSQVGPGTIGELF
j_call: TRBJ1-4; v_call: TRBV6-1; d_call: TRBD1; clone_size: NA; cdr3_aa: ASRGQGQEKLF
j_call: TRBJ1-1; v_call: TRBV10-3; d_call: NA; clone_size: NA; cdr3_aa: AISEGPEAF
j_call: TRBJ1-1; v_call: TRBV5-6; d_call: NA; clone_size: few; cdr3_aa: ASSLWWGGLNTEAF
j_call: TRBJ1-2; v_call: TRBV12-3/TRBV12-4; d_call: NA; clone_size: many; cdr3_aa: ASSFGREPLYGYT
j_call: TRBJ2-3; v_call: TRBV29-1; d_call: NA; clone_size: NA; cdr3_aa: SVEAGASSTDTQY
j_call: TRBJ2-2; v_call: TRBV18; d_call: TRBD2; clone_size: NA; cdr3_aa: ASSARERRNTGELF
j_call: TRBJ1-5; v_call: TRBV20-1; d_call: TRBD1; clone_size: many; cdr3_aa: SARVGTGKTNQPQH
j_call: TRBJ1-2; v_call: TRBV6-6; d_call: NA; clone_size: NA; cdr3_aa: ASTNWGGSYT
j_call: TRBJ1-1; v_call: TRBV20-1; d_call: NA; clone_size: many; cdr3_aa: SARDPGPGEAF
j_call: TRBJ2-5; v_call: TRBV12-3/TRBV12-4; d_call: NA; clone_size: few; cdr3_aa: ASSAADGQETQY
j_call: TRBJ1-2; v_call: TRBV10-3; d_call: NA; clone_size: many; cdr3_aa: AISPRDIYGYT
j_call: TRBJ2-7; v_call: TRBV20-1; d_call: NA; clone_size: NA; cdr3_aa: SARAPAQHPYEQY
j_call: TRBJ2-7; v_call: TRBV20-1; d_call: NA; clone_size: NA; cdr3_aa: SARDGRGGRSEQY
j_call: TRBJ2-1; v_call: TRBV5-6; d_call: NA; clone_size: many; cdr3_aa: ASSLDYEQF
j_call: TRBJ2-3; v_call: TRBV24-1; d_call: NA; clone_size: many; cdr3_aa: ATSDYRGSQY
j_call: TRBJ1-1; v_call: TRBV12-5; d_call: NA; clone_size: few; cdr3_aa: ASALEVDTEAF
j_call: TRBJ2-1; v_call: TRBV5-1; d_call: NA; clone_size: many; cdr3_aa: ASSLGPGTSYNEQF
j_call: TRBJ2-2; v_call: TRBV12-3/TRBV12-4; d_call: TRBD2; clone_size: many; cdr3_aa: ASSPRTSGTGELF
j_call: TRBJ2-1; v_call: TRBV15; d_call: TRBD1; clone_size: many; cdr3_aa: ATSGPGTGGNEQF
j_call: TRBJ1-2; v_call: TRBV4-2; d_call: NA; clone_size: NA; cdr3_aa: ASSLLGGRRYYGYT
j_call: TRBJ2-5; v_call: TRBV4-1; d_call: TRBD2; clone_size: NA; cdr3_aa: ASSWSGGNGRTQY